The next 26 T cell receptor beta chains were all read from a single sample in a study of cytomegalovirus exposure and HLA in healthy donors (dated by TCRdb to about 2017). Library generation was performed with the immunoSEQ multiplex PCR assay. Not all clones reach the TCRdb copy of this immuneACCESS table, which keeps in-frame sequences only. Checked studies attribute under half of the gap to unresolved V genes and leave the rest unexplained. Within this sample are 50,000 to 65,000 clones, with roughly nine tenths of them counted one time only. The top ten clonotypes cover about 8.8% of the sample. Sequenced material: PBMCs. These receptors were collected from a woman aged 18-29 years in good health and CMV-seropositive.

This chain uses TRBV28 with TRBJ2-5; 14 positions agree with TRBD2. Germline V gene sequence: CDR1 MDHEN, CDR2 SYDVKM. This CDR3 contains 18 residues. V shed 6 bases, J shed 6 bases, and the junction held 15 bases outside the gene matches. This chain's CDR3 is CASRRPRTSGGTWQTQYF. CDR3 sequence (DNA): TGTGCCAGCAGACGACCTCGGACTAGCGGGGGGACATGGCAGACCCAGTACTTC.

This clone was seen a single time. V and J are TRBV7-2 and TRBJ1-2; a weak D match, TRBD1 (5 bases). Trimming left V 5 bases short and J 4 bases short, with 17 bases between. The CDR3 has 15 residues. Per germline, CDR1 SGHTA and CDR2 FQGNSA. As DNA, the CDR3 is TGTGCCAGCAGCGCAAGGGCGACAGACCTCTATGGCTACACCTTC. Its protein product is CASSARATDLYGYTF.

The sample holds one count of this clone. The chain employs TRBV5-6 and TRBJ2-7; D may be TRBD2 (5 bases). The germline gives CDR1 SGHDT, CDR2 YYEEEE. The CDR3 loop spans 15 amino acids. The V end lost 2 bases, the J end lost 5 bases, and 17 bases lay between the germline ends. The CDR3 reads CASSLVQWERDEQYF. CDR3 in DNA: TGTGCCAGCAGCTTAGTTCAATGGGAGCGCGACGAGCAGTACTTC.

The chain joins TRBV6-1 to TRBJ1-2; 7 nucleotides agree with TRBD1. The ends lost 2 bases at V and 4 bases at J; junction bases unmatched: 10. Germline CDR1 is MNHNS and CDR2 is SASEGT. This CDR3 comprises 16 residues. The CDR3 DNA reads TGTGCCAGCAGTGAACGGAGACAGGGAGGTGGCTATGGCTACACCTTC. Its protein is CASSERRQGGGYGYTF.

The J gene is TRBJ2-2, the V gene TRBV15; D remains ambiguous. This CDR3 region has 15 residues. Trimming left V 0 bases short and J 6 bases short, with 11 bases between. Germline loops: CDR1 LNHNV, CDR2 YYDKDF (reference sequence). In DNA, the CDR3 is TGTGCCACCAGCAGAGATCGTGAGGCATCCGGGGAGCTGTTTTTT. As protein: CATSRDREASGELFF.

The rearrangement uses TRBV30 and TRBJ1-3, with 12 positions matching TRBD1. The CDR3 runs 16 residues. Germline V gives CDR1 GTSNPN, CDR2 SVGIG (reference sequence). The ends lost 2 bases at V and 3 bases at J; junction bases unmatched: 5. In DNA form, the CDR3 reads TGTGCCTGGAGTACAGGGACAGGGGGCGGTGGAAACACCATATATTTT. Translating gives CAWSTGTGGGGNTIYF. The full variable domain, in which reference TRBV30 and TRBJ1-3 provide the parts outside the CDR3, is SQTIHQWPATLVQPVGSPLSLECTVEGTSNPNLYWYRQAAGRGLQLLFYSVGIGQISSEVPQNLSASRPQDRQFILSSKKLLLSDSGFYLCAWSTGTGGGGNTIYFGEGSWLTVV.

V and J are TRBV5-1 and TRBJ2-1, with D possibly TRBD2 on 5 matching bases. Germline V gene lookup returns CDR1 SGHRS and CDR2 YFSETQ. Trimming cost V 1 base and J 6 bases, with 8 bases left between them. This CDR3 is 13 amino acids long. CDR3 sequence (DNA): TGCGCCAGCAGCTTGACCAGCGGCAATGAGCAGTTCTTC. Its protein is CASSLTSGNEQFF. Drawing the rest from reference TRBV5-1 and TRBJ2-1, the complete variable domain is KAGVTQTPRYLIKTRGQQVTLSCSPISGHRSVSWYQQTPGQGLQFLFEYFSETQRNKGNFPGRFSGRQFSNSRSEMNVSTLELGDSALYLCASSLTSGNEQFFGPGTRLTVL.

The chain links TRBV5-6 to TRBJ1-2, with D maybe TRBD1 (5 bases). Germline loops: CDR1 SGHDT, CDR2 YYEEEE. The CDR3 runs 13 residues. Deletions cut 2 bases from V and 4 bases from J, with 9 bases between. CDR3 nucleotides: TGTGCCAGCAGCTTCACAGGATCCTATGGCTACACCTTC. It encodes CASSFTGSYGYTF.

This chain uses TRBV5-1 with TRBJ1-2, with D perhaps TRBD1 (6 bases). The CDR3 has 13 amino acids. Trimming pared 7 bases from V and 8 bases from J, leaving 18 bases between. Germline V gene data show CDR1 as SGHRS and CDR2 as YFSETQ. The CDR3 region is CASSKDRLEGYTF. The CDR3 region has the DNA TGCGCCAGCTCCAAGGACAGATTAGAGGGCTACACCTTC.

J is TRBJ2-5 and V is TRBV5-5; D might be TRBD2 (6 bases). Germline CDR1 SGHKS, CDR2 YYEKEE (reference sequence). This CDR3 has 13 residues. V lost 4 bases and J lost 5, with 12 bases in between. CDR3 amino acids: CASSGLRGETQYF. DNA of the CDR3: TGTGCCAGCAGCGGACTACGGGGGGAGACCCAGTACTTC.

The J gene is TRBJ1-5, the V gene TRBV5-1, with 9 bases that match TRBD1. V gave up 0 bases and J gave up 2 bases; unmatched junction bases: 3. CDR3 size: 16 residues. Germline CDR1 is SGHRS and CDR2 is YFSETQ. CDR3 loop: CASSLGGTGRNQPQHF. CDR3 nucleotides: TGCGCCAGCAGCTTGGGAGGGACAGGGCGCAATCAGCCCCAGCATTTT.

Here the CDR3 DNA reads TGTGCCAGCAGCTTGGAAGTGGGAACAGGGCCCTATGGCTACACCTTC. Translation: CASSLEVGTGPYGYTF. The chain uses TRBV5-4 and TRBJ1-2; the D gene is possibly TRBD1 (6 bases). The CDR3 length is 16 residues. Between the trimmed V and J ends, which lost 0 bases and 4 bases, there was a span of 16 bases. Germline assignment: CDR1 SGHNT and CDR2 YYREEE (reference sequence).

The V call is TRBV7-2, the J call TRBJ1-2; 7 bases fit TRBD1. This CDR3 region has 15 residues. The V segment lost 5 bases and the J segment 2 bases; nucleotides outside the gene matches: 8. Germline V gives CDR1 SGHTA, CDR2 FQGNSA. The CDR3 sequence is CASSRPTGVNYGYTF. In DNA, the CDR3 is TGTGCCAGCAGCAGACCCACAGGGGTAAACTATGGCTACACCTTC.

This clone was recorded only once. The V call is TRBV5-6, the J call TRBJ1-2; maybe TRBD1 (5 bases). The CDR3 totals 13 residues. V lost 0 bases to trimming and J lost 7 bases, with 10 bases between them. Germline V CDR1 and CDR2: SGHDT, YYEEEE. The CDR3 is CASSLVDTSGYTF. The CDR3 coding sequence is TGTGCCAGCAGCTTGGTGGACACGAGTGGCTACACCTTC.

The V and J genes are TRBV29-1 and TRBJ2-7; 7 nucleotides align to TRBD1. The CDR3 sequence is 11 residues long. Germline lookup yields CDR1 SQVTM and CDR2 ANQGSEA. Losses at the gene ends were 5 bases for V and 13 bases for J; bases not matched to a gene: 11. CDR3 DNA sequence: TGCAGCGTTCTAAAGGGGGCCGAGGTCTACTTC. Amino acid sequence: CSVLKGAEVYF.

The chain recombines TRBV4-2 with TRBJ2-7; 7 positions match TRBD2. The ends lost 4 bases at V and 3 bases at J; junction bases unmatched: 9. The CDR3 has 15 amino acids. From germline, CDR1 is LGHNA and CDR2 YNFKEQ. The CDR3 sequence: CASSPSGRALYEQYF. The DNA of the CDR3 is TGTGCCAGCAGCCCTTCGGGGAGGGCACTCTACGAGCAGTACTTC.

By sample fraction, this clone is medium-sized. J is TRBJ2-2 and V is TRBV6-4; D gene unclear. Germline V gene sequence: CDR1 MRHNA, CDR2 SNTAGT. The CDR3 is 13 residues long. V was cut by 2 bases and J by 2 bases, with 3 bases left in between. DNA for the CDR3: TGTGCCAGCAGTGACACTAACACCGGGGAGCTGTTTTTT. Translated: CASSDTNTGELFF.

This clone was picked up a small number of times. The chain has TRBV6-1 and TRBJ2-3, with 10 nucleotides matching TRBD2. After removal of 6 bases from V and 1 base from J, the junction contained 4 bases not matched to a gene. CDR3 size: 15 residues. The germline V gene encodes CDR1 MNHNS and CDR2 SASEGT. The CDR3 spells CASRHGLAGTDTQYF. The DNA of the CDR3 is TGTGCCAGCAGACATGGACTAGCGGGCACAGATACGCAGTATTTT.

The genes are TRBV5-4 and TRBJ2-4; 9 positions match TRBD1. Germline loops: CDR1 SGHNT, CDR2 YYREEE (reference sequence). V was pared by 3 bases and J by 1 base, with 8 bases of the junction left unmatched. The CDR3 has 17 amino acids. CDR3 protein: CASSSPGTGYAKNIQYF. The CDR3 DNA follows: TGTGCCAGCAGCTCCCCCGGGACAGGGTACGCCAAAAACATTCAGTACTTC.

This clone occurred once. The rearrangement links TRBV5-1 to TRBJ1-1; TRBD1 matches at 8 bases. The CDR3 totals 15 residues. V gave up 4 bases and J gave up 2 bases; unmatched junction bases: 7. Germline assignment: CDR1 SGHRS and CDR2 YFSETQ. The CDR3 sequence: CASSSAGTGNTEAFF. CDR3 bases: TGCGCCAGCAGCAGTGCCGGGACAGGCAACACTGAAGCTTTCTTT.

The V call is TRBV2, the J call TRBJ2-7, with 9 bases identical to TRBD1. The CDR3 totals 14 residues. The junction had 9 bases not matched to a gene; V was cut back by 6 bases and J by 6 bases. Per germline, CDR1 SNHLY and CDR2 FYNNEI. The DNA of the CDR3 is TGTGCCAGCAGCCAGACAGGGGGAGTCGGCGAGCAGTACTTC. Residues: CASSQTGGVGEQYF.

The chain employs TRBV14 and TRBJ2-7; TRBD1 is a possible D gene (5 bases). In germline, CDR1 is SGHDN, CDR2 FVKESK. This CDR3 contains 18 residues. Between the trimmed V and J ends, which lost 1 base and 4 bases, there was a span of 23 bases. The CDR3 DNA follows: TGTGCCAGCAGCCAAGGGAGACAGAGAGCGACGAAACCTTACGAGCAGTACTTC. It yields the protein CASSQGRQRATKPYEQYF.

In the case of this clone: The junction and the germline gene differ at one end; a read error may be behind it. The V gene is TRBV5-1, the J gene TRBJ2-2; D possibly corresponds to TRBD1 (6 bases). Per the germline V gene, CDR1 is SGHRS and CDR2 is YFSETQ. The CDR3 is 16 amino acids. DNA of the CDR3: TGCGCCAGCGGCTTGGGACACGATTTGAACACCGGGGAGCTGTTTTTT. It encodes CASGLGHDLNTGELFF. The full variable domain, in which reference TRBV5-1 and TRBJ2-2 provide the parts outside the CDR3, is KAGVTQTPRYLIKTRGQQVTLSCSPISGHRSVSWYQQTPGQGLQFLFEYFSETQRNKGNFPGRFSGRQFSNSRSEMNVSTLELGDSALYLCASGLGHDLNTGELFFGEGSRLTVL.

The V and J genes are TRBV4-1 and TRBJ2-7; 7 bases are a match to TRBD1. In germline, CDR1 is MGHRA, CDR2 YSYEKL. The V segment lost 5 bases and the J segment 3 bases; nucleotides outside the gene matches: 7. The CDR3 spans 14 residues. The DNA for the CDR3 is TGCGCCAGCAGCTCCGGGACAGCGAGCTACGAGCAGTACTTC. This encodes CASSSGTASYEQYF.

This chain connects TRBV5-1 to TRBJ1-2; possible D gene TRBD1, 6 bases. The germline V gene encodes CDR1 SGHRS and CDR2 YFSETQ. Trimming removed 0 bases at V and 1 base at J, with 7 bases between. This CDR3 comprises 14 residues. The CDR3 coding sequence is TGCGCCAGCAGCTTGGACAGGGATAACTATGGCTACACCTTC. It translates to CASSLDRDNYGYTF.

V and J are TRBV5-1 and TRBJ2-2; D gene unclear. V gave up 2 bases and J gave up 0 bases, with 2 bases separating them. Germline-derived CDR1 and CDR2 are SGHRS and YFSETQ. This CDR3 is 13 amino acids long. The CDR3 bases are TGCGCCAGCAGCTTCGCGAACACCGGGGAGCTGTTTTTT. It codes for CASSFANTGELFF.